The T cell receptor (beta chain) under discussion was sequenced for a study of CD8 T cells in ankylosing spondylitis. General study results and limits: Reportedly, significant enrichment of disease-linked clones occurred in matched ankylosing spondylitis synovial fluid. The study identified a TCR beta motif of 7 or 8 highly homologous variants that appeared characteristic of ankylosing spondylitis blood. A CD8+ phenotype characterized the disease-linked clones, which were relatively rare in peripheral blood.

Trimming cost V 1 base and J 5 bases; bases outside gene matches: 1. The germline CDR1 and CDR2 sequences are SEHNR and FQNEAQ (reference sequence). The length of the CDR3 is 13 residues. This clonotype was counted only a few times. Its antigen is currently unknown. TCRdb reprocessed the 5' RACE reads via MiXCR and lists one record per CDR3 protein. The data show 340,000 or so distinct CDR3 sequences, with roughly 14% seen just once and approximately 1.1% held by the top ten. What was sequenced was blood, either unsorted or a sorted T cell fraction (not recorded which). The chain is built from TRBV7-9 and TRBJ2-7; TRBD2 agrees at 8 bases. The TCR sequence derives from a male donor with ankylosing spondylitis or in good health (not recorded which). CDR3 residues: CASSLEREHEQYF. The CDR3 DNA follows: TGTGCCAGCAGCTTAGAGCGGGAGCACGAGCAGTACTTC.